Listed here is a single T cell receptor beta chain. The source of the sample is a study of blood T cell repertoires in COVID-19. Germline V gene data show CDR1 as MNHEY and CDR2 as SVGEGT. The CDR3 consists of 15 residues. V was trimmed by 5 bases and J by 1 base, leaving 12 bases between them. Libraries were prepared by immunoSEQ multiplex PCR; TCRdb keeps only in-frame clonotypes and omits some of them. This sample has hundreds of thousands of clones; about nine tenths occur once, and the top ten carry 3.5% to 5%. The sequencing sample was made of peripheral blood. The origin of this receptor is a man aged 45-65 years with acute or convalescent COVID-19. The chain carries TRBV6-2 or TRBV6-3 and TRBJ1-5; D is uncertain. CDR3 region: CASSPPGRSNQPQHF. CDR3 coding DNA: TGTGCCAGCAGTCCCCCGGGGAGAAGCAATCAGCCCCAGCATTTT.